Below, 21 T cell receptor beta chains from the same sample are listed, as sequenced in a study of blood T cell repertoires in COVID-19. Here immunoSEQ multiplex PCR was the method, and the copy in TCRdb shows in-frame clones only, minus some. The repertoire holds over 200,000 clones, with 87% as singletons. The specimen sequenced was PBMCs or T cells enriched from blood (not recorded which). These receptors all come from a man aged 18-30 years with acute COVID-19.

The chain combines TRBV2 with TRBJ2-7; 9 positions match TRBD2. The CDR3 is made up of 14 amino acids. V shed 3 bases and J 5 bases; nucleotides not matched to a gene: 5. Germline-derived CDR1 and CDR2 are SNHLY and FYNNEI. As DNA, the CDR3 is TGTGCCAGCAGTGATAGCGGGAGTTCCCACGAGCAGTACTTC. Protein: CASSDSGSSHEQYF. The full variable domain, rest sourced from reference TRBV2 and TRBJ2-7, is EPEVTQTPSHQVTQMGQEVILRCVPISNHLYFYWYRQILGQKVEFLVSFYNNEISEKSEIFDDQFSVERPDGSNFTLKIRSTKLEDSAMYFCASSDSGSSHEQYFGPGTRLTVT.

The chain combines TRBV15 with TRBJ1-5; D unresolved. CDR1 and CDR2 (germline): LNHNV, YYDKDF (reference sequence). This CDR3 spans 16 amino acids. V was cut by 0 bases and J by 2 bases, with 11 bases left in between. The CDR3 protein is CATSRDWRRGNQPQHF. Here the CDR3 DNA reads TGTGCCACCAGCAGAGATTGGCGGAGAGGCAATCAGCCCCAGCATTTT.

The chain uses TRBV19 and TRBJ2-6, with TRBD1 matching 7 bases. Germline values: CDR1 LNHDA, CDR2 SQIVND (reference sequence). With V trimmed by 5 bases and J by 0 bases, 1 base remained unmatched. CDR3 length: 15 residues. In nucleotides, the CDR3 is TGTGCCAGTAGTCCAGGGGGCTCTGGGGCCAACGTCCTGACTTTC. Residues: CASSPGGSGANVLTF.

CDR3 bases: TGTGCCTGGAGTGTACAGGGGGCCCATGGCTACACCTTC. Translating gives CAWSVQGAHGYTF. The chain recombines TRBV30 with TRBJ1-2, with 9 nucleotides matching TRBD1. The V gene's germline CDR1 is GTSNPN and CDR2 SVGIG (reference sequence). The junction had 2 bases not matched to a gene; V was cut back by 0 bases and J by 6 bases. CDR3 length: 13 amino acids.

This chain links TRBV15 with TRBJ1-2; 8 bases are shared with TRBD1. The CDR3 contains 16 residues. V shed 4 bases and J 7 bases; nucleotides not matched to a gene: 14. Germline CDR1 and CDR2: LNHNV and YYDKDF (reference sequence). The DNA for the CDR3 is TGTGCCACCAGCAAACGAGGACAGGGCTTGATACTTGGCTACACCTTC. Protein: CATSKRGQGLILGYTF.

This clone was seen a single time. This chain joins TRBV18 and TRBJ1-2; 11 bases are a match to TRBD1. CDR3 length equals 15 residues. V gave up 4 bases and J gave up 5 bases; unmatched junction bases: 6. The germline CDR1 and CDR2 sequences are KGHSH and LQKENI. The chain's CDR3 is CASSQGQGAEYGYTF. DNA of the CDR3: TGTGCCAGCTCACAAGGACAGGGGGCTGAATATGGCTACACCTTC. Full variable domain (remainder filled in from reference TRBV18 and TRBJ1-2): NAGVMQNPRHLVRRRGQEARLRCSPMKGHSHVYWYRQLPEEGLKFMVYLQKENIIDESGMPKERFSAEFPKEGPSILRIQQVVRGDSAAYFCASSQGQGAEYGYTFGSGTRLTVV.

This clone was recorded a few times. The gene calls are TRBV7-3 and TRBJ2-1; D may be TRBD2 (6 bases). Trimming took off 8 bases at V and 8 bases at J, with 16 bases between the two ends. The length of the CDR3 is 13 residues. Germline V gene sequence: CDR1 SGHTA, CDR2 FQGTGA. For the CDR3, the DNA is TGTGCCAGCGCTGGGGGGAGTAGGGATGAGCAGTTCTTC. Its protein is CASAGGSRDEQFF.

The CDR3 nucleotides read TGTGCCAGCAGTGCAGGGGACTCCTACGAGCAGTACTTC. Protein product: CASSAGDSYEQYF. The V and J genes are TRBV6-4 and TRBJ2-7, with a possible D match to TRBD1 (6 bases). Per the germline V gene, CDR1 is MRHNA and CDR2 is SNTAGT. Trimming removed 4 bases at V and 0 bases at J, with 7 bases between. The CDR3 totals 13 residues.

The V call is TRBV19, the J call TRBJ2-2; the D gene is possibly TRBD2 (6 bases). In germline, CDR1 is LNHDA, CDR2 SQIVND (reference sequence). The CDR3 runs 16 residues. V was trimmed by 6 bases and J by 1 base, leaving 15 bases between them. CDR3 region: CASRPSGGGNTGELFF. CDR3 in DNA: TGTGCCAGTAGGCCAAGTGGGGGAGGGAACACCGGGGAGCTGTTTTTT.

This chain connects TRBV4-1 to TRBJ2-7; D possibly corresponds to TRBD1 (6 bases). The CDR3 extends over 15 amino acids. The germline V and J ends were trimmed by 1 base and 0 bases, with 10 bases remaining between them. Germline V gene lookup returns CDR1 MGHRA and CDR2 YSYEKL. This chain's CDR3 is CASSQAGDSSYEQYF. CDR3 nucleotide sequence: TGCGCCAGCAGCCAAGCAGGGGATAGCTCCTACGAGCAGTACTTC.

V is TRBV15 and J is TRBJ1-3; 7 bases align to TRBD1. Germline-derived CDR1 and CDR2 are LNHNV and YYDKDF (reference sequence). CDR3 length equals 18 residues. V dropped 5 bases and J dropped 4; count of bases not matched to a gene: 17. The CDR3 DNA is TGTGCCACCAGCGGACAGGCGGCTGGGCCTAGCTGGGGAAACACCATATATTTT. This gives the protein CATSGQAAGPSWGNTIYF.

This clone was seen just once. The J gene is TRBJ2-1, the V gene TRBV7-3; D may be TRBD2 (6 bases). CDR1 and CDR2 (germline): SGHTA, FQGTGA. CDR3 length: 16 amino acids. The V gene lost 5 bases and the J gene lost 7 bases, with 21 bases spanning the gap. The CDR3 sequence: CASSPSEPGRRNEQFF. The CDR3 region has the DNA TGTGCCAGCAGCCCATCTGAACCGGGGAGGAGGAATGAGCAGTTCTTC.

V is TRBV18 and J is TRBJ1-1; a weak D match, TRBD1 (6 bases). CDR1 and CDR2 from the germline V gene are KGHSH and LQKENI. Trimming removed 2 bases at V and 5 bases at J, with 15 bases between. The CDR3 is 15 residues long. CDR3 nucleotides: TGTGCCAGCTCACCAATCGGGGGGCAGGGAACTGAAGCTTTCTTT. This sequence encodes CASSPIGGQGTEAFF.

This clone was found a few times. Other DNA sequences from this sample encode an identical CDR3 as well. The CDR3 reads CASSRDREGYTF. The DNA for the CDR3 is TGTGCCAGCAGCCGGGACAGGGAAGGCTACACCTTC. The chain employs TRBV7-9 and TRBJ1-2, with 9 nucleotides matching TRBD1. The germline gives CDR1 SEHNR, CDR2 FQNEAQ (reference sequence). Germline trimming cut 5 bases from V and 8 bases from J; bases unmatched to any gene: 3. This CDR3 spans 12 amino acids.

V gene TRBV11-2 combines with J gene TRBJ1-3, with D unclear. Germline CDR1 SGHAT, CDR2 FQNNGV. V gave up 5 bases and J gave up 0 bases, with 11 bases separating them. The CDR3 contains 15 residues. The chain's CDR3 is CASSPRRASGNTIYF. CDR3 nucleotide sequence: TGTGCCAGCAGCCCGCGGCGGGCCTCTGGAAACACCATATATTTT.

Only a few counts were recorded for this clone. This chain joins TRBV28 and TRBJ2-7; D might be TRBD1 (6 bases). Trimming pared 5 bases from V and 4 bases from J, leaving 12 bases between. The CDR3 extends over 13 amino acids. Germline CDR1 is MDHEN and CDR2 is SYDVKM. The CDR3 DNA sequence: TGTGCCAGCAGTCCCGGGACAACTTACGAGCAGTACTTC. It is translated as CASSPGTTYEQYF.

V gene TRBV28 combines with J gene TRBJ2-6, with D maybe TRBD2 (5 bases). V shed 6 bases and J shed 5 bases, with 11 bases lying between them. Germline CDR1 and CDR2: MDHEN and SYDVKM. This CDR3 has 14 residues. CDR3 nucleotides: TGTGCCAGCAGCCCGCCGGGGAGGGCCAACGTCCTGACTTTC. Its protein is CASSPPGRANVLTF.

CDR3 region: CASRLQDNYGYTF. CDR3 in DNA: TGTGCCAGCAGATTACAGGACAACTATGGCTACACCTTC. The rearrangement joins TRBV6-5 to TRBJ1-2, with D possibly TRBD1 on 5 matching bases. Germline V gene lookup returns CDR1 MNHEY and CDR2 SVGAGI. This CDR3 is 13 amino acids long. V lost 6 bases, J lost 2 bases, and 10 bases lay in between.

J is TRBJ2-4 and V is TRBV7-2, with D perhaps TRBD2 (6 bases). CDR1 is SGHTA, CDR2 FQGNSA, per germline. V shed 1 base and J shed 0 bases, with 7 bases lying between them. This CDR3 contains 15 residues. CDR3 bases: TGTGCCAGCAGCTTAGGACTAGGAGCCAAAAACATTCAGTACTTC. It encodes CASSLGLGAKNIQYF.

A single count supports this clone. This chain uses TRBV11-2 with TRBJ2-5, with D unclear. The V and J ends lost 1 base and 7 bases respectively, with 10 bases between them. The V gene's germline CDR1 is SGHAT and CDR2 FQNNGV. The CDR3 is 13 residues long. The DNA for the CDR3 is TGTGCCAGCAGCTTAGTTGCGACGGGGACCCAGTACTTC. Translated: CASSLVATGTQYF.

The CDR3: CASSLWDRSLGTEAFF. Written as DNA, the CDR3 is TGTGCCAGCAGCCTTTGGGACAGATCTTTGGGGACTGAAGCTTTCTTT. This rearrangement joins TRBV7-2 to TRBJ1-1; 7 bases match TRBD1. Trimming took 5 bases from V and 5 from J; bases not matched to a gene: 14. CDR1 is SGHTA, CDR2 FQGNSA, per germline. The CDR3 runs to 16 residues.